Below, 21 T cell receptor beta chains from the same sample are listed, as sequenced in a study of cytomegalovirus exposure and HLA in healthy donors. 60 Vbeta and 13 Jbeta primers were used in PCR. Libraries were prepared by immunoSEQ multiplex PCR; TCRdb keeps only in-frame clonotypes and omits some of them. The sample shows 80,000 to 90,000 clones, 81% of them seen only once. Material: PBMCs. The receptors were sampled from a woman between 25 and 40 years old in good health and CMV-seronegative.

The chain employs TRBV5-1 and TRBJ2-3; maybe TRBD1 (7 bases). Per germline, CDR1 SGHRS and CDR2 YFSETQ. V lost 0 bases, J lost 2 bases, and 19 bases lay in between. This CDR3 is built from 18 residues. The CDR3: CASSLEGAGHLNTDTQYF. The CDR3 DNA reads TGCGCCAGCAGCTTGGAGGGGGCGGGACACTTAAACACAGATACGCAGTATTTT.

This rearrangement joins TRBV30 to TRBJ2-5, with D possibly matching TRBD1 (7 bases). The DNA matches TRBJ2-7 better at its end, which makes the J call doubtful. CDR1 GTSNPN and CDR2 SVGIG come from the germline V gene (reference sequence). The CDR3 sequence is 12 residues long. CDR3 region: CAGGTDAYEQYF. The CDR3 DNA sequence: TGTGCCGGCGGGACAGATGCCTACGAGCAGTACTTC.

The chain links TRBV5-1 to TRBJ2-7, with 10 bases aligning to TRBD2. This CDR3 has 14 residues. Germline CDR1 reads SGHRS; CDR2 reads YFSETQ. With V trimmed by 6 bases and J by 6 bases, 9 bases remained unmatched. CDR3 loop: CASKTGTSESEQYF. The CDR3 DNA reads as TGCGCCAGCAAAACCGGGACTAGCGAAAGCGAGCAGTACTTC. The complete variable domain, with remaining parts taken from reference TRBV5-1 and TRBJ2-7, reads KAGVTQTPRYLIKTRGQQVTLSCSPISGHRSVSWYQQTPGQGLQFLFEYFSETQRNKGNFPGRFSGRQFSNSRSEMNVSTLELGDSALYLCASKTGTSESEQYFGPGTRLTVT.

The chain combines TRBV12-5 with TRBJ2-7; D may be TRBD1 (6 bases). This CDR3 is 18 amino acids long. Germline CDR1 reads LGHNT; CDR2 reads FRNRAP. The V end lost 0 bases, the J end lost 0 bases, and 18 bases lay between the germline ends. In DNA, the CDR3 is TGTGCTAGTGGTTTGGTACTGGGGGCGCCGGGGAACTCCTACGAGCAGTACTTC. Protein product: CASGLVLGAPGNSYEQYF.

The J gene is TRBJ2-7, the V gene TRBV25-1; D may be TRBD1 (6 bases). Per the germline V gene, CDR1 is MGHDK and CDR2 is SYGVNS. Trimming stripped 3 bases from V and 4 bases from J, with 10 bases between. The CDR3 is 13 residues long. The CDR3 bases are TGTGCCAGCAGTGAGGCAGGGGATTACGAGCAGTACTTC. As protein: CASSEAGDYEQYF.

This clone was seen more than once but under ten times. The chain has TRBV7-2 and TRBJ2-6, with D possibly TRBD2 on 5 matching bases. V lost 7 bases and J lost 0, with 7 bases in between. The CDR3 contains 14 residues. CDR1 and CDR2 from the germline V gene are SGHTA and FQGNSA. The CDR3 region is CASKRGSGANVLTF. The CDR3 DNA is TGTGCCAGCAAACGGGGCTCTGGGGCCAACGTCCTGACTTTC. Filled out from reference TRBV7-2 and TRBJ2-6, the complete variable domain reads GAGVSQSPSNKVTEKGKDVELRCDPISGHTALYWYRQSLGQGLEFLIYFQGNSAPDKSGLPSDRFSAERTGGSVSTLTIQRTQQEDSAVYLCASKRGSGANVLTFGAGSRLTVL.

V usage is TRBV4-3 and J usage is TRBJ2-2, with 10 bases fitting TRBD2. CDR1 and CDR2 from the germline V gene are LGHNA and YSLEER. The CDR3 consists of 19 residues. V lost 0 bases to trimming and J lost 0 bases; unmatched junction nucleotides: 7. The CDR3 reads CASSQDSLAGVANTGELFF. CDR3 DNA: TGCGCCAGCAGCCAAGACAGCCTAGCGGGAGTCGCGAACACCGGGGAGCTGTTTTTT.

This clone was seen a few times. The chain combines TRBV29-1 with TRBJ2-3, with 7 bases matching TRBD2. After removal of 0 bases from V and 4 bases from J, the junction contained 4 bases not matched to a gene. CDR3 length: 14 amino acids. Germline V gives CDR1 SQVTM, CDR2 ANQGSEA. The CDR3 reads CSVEDRTRADTQYF. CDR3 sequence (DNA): TGCAGCGTTGAAGATCGGACTAGAGCAGATACGCAGTATTTT.

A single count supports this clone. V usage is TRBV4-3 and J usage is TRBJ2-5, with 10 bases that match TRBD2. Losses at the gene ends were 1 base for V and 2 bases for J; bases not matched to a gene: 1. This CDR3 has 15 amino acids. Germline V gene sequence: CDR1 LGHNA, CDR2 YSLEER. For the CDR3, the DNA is TGCGCCAGCAGCCAAGCACTAGCGGGGCAAGAGACCCAGTACTTC. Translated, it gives CASSQALAGQETQYF.

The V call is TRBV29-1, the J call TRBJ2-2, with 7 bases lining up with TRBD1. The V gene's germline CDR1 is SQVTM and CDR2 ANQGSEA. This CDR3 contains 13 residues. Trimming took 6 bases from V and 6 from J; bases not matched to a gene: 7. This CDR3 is CSVYRGFPGELFF. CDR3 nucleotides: TGCAGCGTCTACAGGGGTTTTCCCGGGGAGCTGTTTTTT.

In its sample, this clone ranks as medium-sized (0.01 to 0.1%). This CDR3 is CASSPTVGGGTDTQYF. The CDR3 nucleotides are TGCGCCAGCAGCCCAACCGTCGGGGGGGGCACAGATACGCAGTATTTT. J is TRBJ2-3 and V is TRBV4-1, with 8 nucleotides matching TRBD2. Germline lookup yields CDR1 MGHRA and CDR2 YSYEKL. The CDR3 has 16 amino acids. With 4 bases clipped from V and 1 base from J, the junction kept 7 bases outside the gene matches.

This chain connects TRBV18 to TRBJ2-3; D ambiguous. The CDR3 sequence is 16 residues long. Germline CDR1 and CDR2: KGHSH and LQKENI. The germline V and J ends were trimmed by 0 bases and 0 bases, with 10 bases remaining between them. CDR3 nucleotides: TGTGCCAGCTCACCACCTCGCGGCTACAGCACAGATACGCAGTATTTT. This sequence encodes CASSPPRGYSTDTQYF.

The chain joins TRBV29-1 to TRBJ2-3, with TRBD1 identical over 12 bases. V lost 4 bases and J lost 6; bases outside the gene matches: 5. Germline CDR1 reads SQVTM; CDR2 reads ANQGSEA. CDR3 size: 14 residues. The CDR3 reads CSVGGQGAVDTQYF. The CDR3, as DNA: TGCAGCGTTGGGGGACAGGGGGCTGTTGATACGCAGTATTTT.

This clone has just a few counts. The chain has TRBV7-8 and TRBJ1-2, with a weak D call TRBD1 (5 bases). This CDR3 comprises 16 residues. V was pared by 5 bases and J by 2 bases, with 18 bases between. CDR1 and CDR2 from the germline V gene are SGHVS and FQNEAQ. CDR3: CASSRGGGGLNYGYTF. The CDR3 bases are TGTGCCAGCAGCCGCGGGGGAGGCGGATTGAACTATGGCTACACCTTC.

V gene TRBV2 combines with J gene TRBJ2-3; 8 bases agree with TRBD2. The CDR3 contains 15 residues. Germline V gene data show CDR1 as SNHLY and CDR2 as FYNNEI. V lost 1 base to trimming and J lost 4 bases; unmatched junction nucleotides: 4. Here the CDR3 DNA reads TGTGCCAGCAGTGAAGGCGGGAGGATTGCAGATACGCAGTATTTT. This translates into CASSEGGRIADTQYF.

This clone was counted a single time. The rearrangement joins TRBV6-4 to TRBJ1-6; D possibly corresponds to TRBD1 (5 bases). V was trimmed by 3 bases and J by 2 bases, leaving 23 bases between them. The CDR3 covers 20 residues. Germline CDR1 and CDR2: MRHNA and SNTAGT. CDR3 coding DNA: TGTGCCAGCAGTGATCCTAAGACAGTTAAATTGCAGCCCTATAATTCACCCCTCCACTTT. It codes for CASSDPKTVKLQPYNSPLHF.

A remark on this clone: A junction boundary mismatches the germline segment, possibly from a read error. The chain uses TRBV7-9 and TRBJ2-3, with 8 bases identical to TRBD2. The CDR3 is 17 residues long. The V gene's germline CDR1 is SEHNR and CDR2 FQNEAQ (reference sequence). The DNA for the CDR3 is TGTTCCAGCGGGAGACCTAGCACAGGGCTCAGCACAGATACGCAGTATTTT. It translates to CSSGRPSTGLSTDTQYF.

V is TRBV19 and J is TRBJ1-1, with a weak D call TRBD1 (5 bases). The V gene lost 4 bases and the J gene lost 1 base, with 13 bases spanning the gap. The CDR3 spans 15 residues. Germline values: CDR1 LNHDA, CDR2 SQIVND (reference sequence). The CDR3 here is CASSRNRFTNTEAFF. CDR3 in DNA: TGTGCCAGTAGTAGAAACAGGTTCACGAACACTGAAGCTTTCTTT.

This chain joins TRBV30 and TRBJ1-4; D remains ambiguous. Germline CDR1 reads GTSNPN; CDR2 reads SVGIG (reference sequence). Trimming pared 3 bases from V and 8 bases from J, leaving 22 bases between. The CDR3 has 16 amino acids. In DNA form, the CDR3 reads TGTGCCTGGAGCGCCGTCCGACTTCTCAAGAGGGAAAAACTGTTTTTT. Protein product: CAWSAVRLLKREKLFF.

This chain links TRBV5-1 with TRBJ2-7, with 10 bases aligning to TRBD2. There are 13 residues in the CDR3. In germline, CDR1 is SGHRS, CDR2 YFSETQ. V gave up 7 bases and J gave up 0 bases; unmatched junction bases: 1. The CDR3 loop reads CASASGSSYEQYF. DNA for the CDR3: TGCGCCAGCGCTAGCGGGAGCTCCTACGAGCAGTACTTC. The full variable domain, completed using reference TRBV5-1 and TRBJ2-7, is KAGVTQTPRYLIKTRGQQVTLSCSPISGHRSVSWYQQTPGQGLQFLFEYFSETQRNKGNFPGRFSGRQFSNSRSEMNVSTLELGDSALYLCASASGSSYEQYFGPGTRLTVT.

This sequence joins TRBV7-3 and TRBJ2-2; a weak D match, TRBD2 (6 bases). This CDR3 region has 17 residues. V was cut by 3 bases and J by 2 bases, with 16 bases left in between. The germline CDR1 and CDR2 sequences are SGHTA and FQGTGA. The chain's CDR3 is CASSLGVAALNTGELFF. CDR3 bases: TGTGCCAGCAGCTTGGGAGTAGCGGCGCTAAACACCGGGGAGCTGTTTTTT.